One sample yielded the 30 T cell receptor beta chains listed below, sequenced in a study of blood T cell repertoires in COVID-19. Clones were read by immunoSEQ multiplex PCR, and TCRdb kept only the in-frame ones, dropping some. In the table there are 320,000 or so clones, about 87% of which are singletons. Sequencing was done on a sample of PBMCs or T cells enriched from blood (not recorded which). The receptors here all came from a man aged 30-40 years who had recovered from COVID-19.

The V call is TRBV4-2, the J call TRBJ2-5; D perhaps matches TRBD1 (7 bases). Germline V gives CDR1 LGHNA, CDR2 YNFKEQ. The CDR3 contains 15 residues. Trimming pared 0 bases from V and 5 bases from J, leaving 13 bases between. DNA of the CDR3: TGTGCCAGCAGCCAAGAAGGAGGGGGCAGGGAGACCCAGTACTTC. This sequence encodes CASSQEGGGRETQYF.

The chain couples TRBV7-6 to TRBJ2-2; 9 positions match TRBD1. This CDR3 has 15 amino acids. Germline CDR1 and CDR2: SGHVS and FNYEAQ. V gave up 4 bases and J gave up 5 bases; unmatched junction bases: 5. The CDR3 bases are TGTGCCAGCAGCTCCGGGACAGGGTATACCGGGGAGCTGTTTTTT. Translation gives CASSSGTGYTGELFF.

The gene calls are TRBV7-9 and TRBJ1-2; TRBD1 agrees at 11 bases. There are 15 residues in the CDR3. J was trimmed by 8 bases and V by 1 base; bases with no gene match: 6. Germline V gene sequence: CDR1 SEHNR, CDR2 FQNEAQ (reference sequence). The CDR3 DNA reads TGTGCCAGCAGCTTAGGGACAGGGGGCGCGTGGGGCTACACCTTC. Protein product: CASSLGTGGAWGYTF.

V usage is TRBV11-2 and J usage is TRBJ2-7; 8 bases are shared with TRBD2. With V trimmed by 1 base and J by 1 base, 3 bases remained unmatched. Germline CDR1 reads SGHAT; CDR2 reads FQNNGV. CDR3 size: 15 residues. Here the CDR3 DNA reads TGTGCCAGCAGCTTAGCGGGACTAGGGTCCTACGAGCAGTACTTC. The encoded protein is CASSLAGLGSYEQYF.

This chain joins TRBV29-1 and TRBJ2-1, with TRBD1 matching 7 bases. After removal of 3 bases from V and 2 bases from J, the junction contained 4 bases not matched to a gene. The CDR3 runs 14 residues. Germline V gene data show CDR1 as SQVTM and CDR2 as ANQGSEA. As DNA, the CDR3 is TGCAGCGTTGAGCGAGACAGGGCCTACAATGAGCAGTTCTTC. Amino acid sequence: CSVERDRAYNEQFF.

J is TRBJ1-2 and V is TRBV27; perhaps TRBD1 as D (5 bases). V was clipped by 3 bases and J by 5 bases, with 16 bases between them. The germline gives CDR1 MNHEY, CDR2 SMNVEV (reference sequence). The CDR3 runs to 15 residues. The CDR3 protein is CASSFGGGRKYGYTF. The CDR3 bases are TGTGCCAGCAGTTTCGGGGGGGGTCGAAAGTATGGCTACACCTTC.

The chain links TRBV7-9 to TRBJ2-1, with a tentative D call TRBD1 (6 bases). This CDR3 is built from 19 residues. Per germline, CDR1 SEHNR and CDR2 FQNEAQ (reference sequence). The V end was cut by 4 bases, the J end by 8 bases, with 30 bases between. The CDR3 DNA is TGTGCCAGCAGCTATCCCTCAGGGGTTCTAACCCAAACTCCGGATGAGCAGTTCTTC. Translated: CASSYPSGVLTQTPDEQFF.

The chain is built from TRBV5-6 and TRBJ2-7, with D possibly being TRBD1 (5 bases). V shed 5 bases and J shed 6 bases, with 15 bases lying between them. Germline V gene lookup returns CDR1 SGHDT and CDR2 YYEEEE. This CDR3 is 13 amino acids long. CDR3 DNA: TGTGCCAGCAGACGACTCGACAGTTTCGAGCAGTACTTC. Protein: CASRRLDSFEQYF.

The J gene is TRBJ1-6, the V gene TRBV18; 7 bases are shared with TRBD1. CDR3 length: 14 residues. The V and J ends lost 2 bases and 9 bases, in that order; junction bases with no gene match: 4. CDR1 and CDR2 from the germline V gene are KGHSH and LQKENI. CDR3 in amino acids: CASSPETGSSPLHF. DNA of the CDR3: TGTGCCAGCTCACCAGAGACAGGGAGTTCACCCCTCCACTTT.

This clone was seen a handful of times. This chain connects TRBV4-1 to TRBJ1-1, with unresolved D. The germline gives CDR1 MGHRA, CDR2 YSYEKL. Trimming took 1 base from V and 0 from J, leaving 15 bases between them. This CDR3 has 17 residues. Here the CDR3 reads CASSQGSTSGMNTEAFF. The CDR3 coding sequence is TGCGCCAGCAGCCAAGGATCAACTAGCGGAATGAACACTGAAGCTTTCTTT.

The J gene is TRBJ2-6, the V gene TRBV6-5; tentative D call: TRBD1 (5 bases). Trimming pared 7 bases from V and 4 bases from J, leaving 11 bases between. There are 14 residues in the CDR3. The V gene's germline CDR1 is MNHEY and CDR2 SVGAGI. The CDR3 DNA reads as TGTGCCAGCACGCAGGGAACGGGGGCCAACGTCCTGACTTTC. This sequence encodes CASTQGTGANVLTF.

The chain links TRBV11-2 to TRBJ2-6; 7 nucleotides align to TRBD1. CDR3 length equals 17 residues. The ends lost 3 bases at V and 1 base at J; junction bases unmatched: 6. From germline, CDR1 is SGHAT and CDR2 FQNNGV. CDR3 DNA sequence: TGTGCCAGCAGCTTCTTTGAGGGGGCTTCTGGGGCCAACGTCCTGACTTTC. It yields the protein CASSFFEGASGANVLTF.

This clone was counted a single time. The chain is built from TRBV18 and TRBJ1-3; 7 nucleotides align to TRBD1. This CDR3 has 16 amino acids. The germline V gene has CDR1 KGHSH and CDR2 LQKENI. V shed 2 bases, J shed 4 bases, and the junction held 8 bases outside the gene matches. This chain's CDR3 is CASSPSSTGDGNTIYF. CDR3 sequence (DNA): TGTGCCAGCTCACCATCTTCTACAGGGGACGGAAACACCATATATTTT.

The V and J genes are TRBV6-5 and TRBJ2-1; a possible D gene is TRBD2 (6 bases). This CDR3 spans 14 amino acids. V was cut by 8 bases and J by 0 bases, with 11 bases left in between. CDR1 and CDR2 (germline): MNHEY, SVGAGI. CDR3 sequence (DNA): TGTGCCAGCGGTCGGGACTTCTCCTACAATGAGCAGTTCTTC. It specifies CASGRDFSYNEQFF.

This clone has just a few counts. V is TRBV18 and J is TRBJ1-2, with 7 nucleotides matching TRBD1. CDR1 and CDR2 (germline): KGHSH, LQKENI. Germline trimming cut 3 bases from V and 8 bases from J; bases unmatched to any gene: 9. CDR3 length: 14 residues. As DNA, the CDR3 is TGTGCCAGCTCACCTCTGACAGGGAACCCCGGCTACACCTTC. Its protein product is CASSPLTGNPGYTF.

The rearrangement uses TRBV7-7 and TRBJ2-2, with TRBD2 as a possible D gene (5 bases). Germline CDR1 and CDR2: SSHAT and FNYEAQ (reference sequence). This CDR3 is 16 amino acids long. V lost 2 bases and J 0 bases, leaving 10 bases between the germline ends. This CDR3 reads CASSLLWTSNTGELFF. As DNA, the CDR3 is TGTGCCAGCAGCTTACTTTGGACTTCGAACACCGGGGAGCTGTTTTTT.

J is TRBJ2-7 and V is TRBV28; D unclear. V was cut by 0 bases and J by 5 bases, with 5 bases left in between. The CDR3 covers 12 residues. Germline values: CDR1 MDHEN, CDR2 SYDVKM. CDR3: CASSLWRNEQYF. DNA of the CDR3: TGTGCCAGCAGTTTATGGCGAAACGAGCAGTACTTC. Looking up the rest from reference TRBV28 and TRBJ2-7 gives the full variable domain: DVKVTQSSRYLVKRTGEKVFLECVQDMDHENMFWYRQDPGLGLRLIYFSYDVKMKEKGDIPEGYSVSREKKERFSLILESASTNQTSMYLCASSLWRNEQYFGPGTRLTVT.

The chain employs TRBV5-4 and TRBJ2-3; 10 nucleotides agree with TRBD2. V trimming: 1 base; J trimming: 4 bases; junction bases outside the gene matches: 6. This CDR3 contains 16 residues. Germline V CDR1 and CDR2: SGHNT, YYREEE (reference sequence). The CDR3 region is CASSLKLAGEADTQYF. The CDR3 coding sequence is TGTGCCAGCAGCTTGAAGCTAGCGGGGGAAGCAGATACGCAGTATTTT. Full variable domain (remainder filled in from reference TRBV5-4 and TRBJ2-3): ETGVTQSPTHLIKTRGQQVTLRCSSQSGHNTVSWYQQALGQGPQFIFQYYREEENGRGNFPPRFSGLQFPNYSSELNVNALELDDSALYLCASSLKLAGEADTQYFGPGTRLTVL.

This clone was found once. J is TRBJ1-5 and V is TRBV27; D possibly corresponds to TRBD1 (5 bases). V shed 6 bases and J shed 1 base, with 16 bases lying between them. This CDR3 comprises 16 residues. Per germline, CDR1 MNHEY and CDR2 SMNVEV (reference sequence). This CDR3 reads CASSRSAGQSNQPQHF. CDR3 DNA: TGTGCCAGCAGCCGGAGTGCAGGGCAGAGCAATCAGCCCCAGCATTTT.

The genes are TRBV7-9 and TRBJ1-1; D unclear. This CDR3 has 14 amino acids. Germline lookup yields CDR1 SEHNR and CDR2 FQNEAQ (reference sequence). Trimming removed 6 bases at V and 3 bases at J, with 14 bases between. This CDR3 is CASSRMGRDTEAFF. CDR3 DNA: TGTGCCAGCAGTCGGATGGGGAGGGACACTGAAGCTTTCTTT.

This rearrangement joins TRBV9 to TRBJ1-1; D unresolved. Germline V gives CDR1 SGDLS, CDR2 YYNGEE. V was shortened by 7 bases and J by 3 bases, with 13 bases between the two germline ends. The CDR3 is 13 residues long. CDR3 sequence: CASGGGSDTEAFF. The CDR3, as DNA: TGTGCCAGCGGCGGAGGCTCCGACACTGAAGCTTTCTTT.

The V gene is TRBV6-2 or TRBV6-3, the J gene TRBJ1-2; D is perhaps TRBD1 (6 bases). CDR1 is MNHEY and CDR2 is SVGEGT in the germline V gene. The CDR3 has 15 residues. The V and J ends lost 0 bases and 4 bases respectively, with 12 bases between them. This CDR3 is CASSYSGTLGYGYTF. The CDR3 nucleotides are TGTGCCAGCAGTTACTCCGGGACATTGGGCTATGGCTACACCTTC.

The chain combines TRBV7-9 with TRBJ2-3, with 10 bases matching TRBD2. J was trimmed by 9 bases and V by 5 bases; bases with no gene match: 2. The CDR3 runs to 12 residues. Germline V lookup: CDR1 SEHNR, CDR2 FQNEAQ (reference sequence). The CDR3: CASSQGLATQYF. CDR3 bases: TGTGCCAGCAGCCAGGGACTAGCGACGCAGTATTTT.

CDR3 sequence reads: CASSMAVGSGEKLFF. CDR3 nucleotides: TGTGCCAGTAGTATGGCTGTAGGGAGTGGTGAAAAACTGTTTTTT. The V and J genes are TRBV19 and TRBJ1-4; D ambiguous. V was pared by 3 bases and J by 7 bases, with 15 bases between. Looked up from germline, CDR1 is LNHDA and CDR2 is SQIVND (reference sequence). The CDR3 loop spans 15 amino acids.

CDR3: CASTFRGRTGELFF. The CDR3 DNA sequence: TGTGCCAGCACCTTTCGCGGGAGAACCGGGGAGCTGTTTTTT. The J gene is TRBJ2-2, the V gene TRBV28, with 7 bases matching TRBD2. The CDR3 contains 14 residues. Germline CDR1 reads MDHEN; CDR2 reads SYDVKM. V was clipped by 7 bases and J by 5 bases; unmatched bases: 7.

A word on this clone: The same CDR3 also results from other DNA sequences found in this sample. The chain joins TRBV4-1 to TRBJ2-7; D gene ambiguous. There are 14 residues in the CDR3. Germline-derived CDR1 and CDR2 are MGHRA and YSYEKL. V gave up 1 base and J gave up 0 bases, with 7 bases separating them. CDR3 coding DNA: TGCGCCAGCAGCCAAGTTAGCAGCTCCTACGAGCAGTACTTC. Translating it yields CASSQVSSSYEQYF.

V is TRBV7-9 and J is TRBJ2-7; TRBD1 matches 7 bases. This CDR3 contains 19 residues. The J segment lost 0 bases and the V segment lost 8 bases, leaving 22 bases of the junction unmatched. In germline, CDR1 is SEHNR, CDR2 FQNEAQ (reference sequence). CDR3 nucleotides: TGTGCCAGCCACTCCCTGTTGCCGACAGGGTATTACGGCTCCTACGAGCAGTACTTC. It codes for CASHSLLPTGYYGSYEQYF.

The chain links TRBV6-5 to TRBJ2-3; D gene uncertain. CDR3 length equals 14 residues. In germline, CDR1 is MNHEY, CDR2 SVGAGI. The V end was cut by 6 bases, the J end by 4 bases, with 14 bases between. CDR3 residues: CASSLLPPSDTQYF. The CDR3 region has the DNA TGTGCCAGCAGCCTACTTCCGCCCTCAGATACGCAGTATTTT.

This chain's CDR3 is CASRHVGAAQHGAFF. The CDR3 coding sequence is TGTGCCAGCAGACACGTAGGAGCAGCTCAACATGGAGCTTTCTTT. This chain connects TRBV27 to TRBJ1-1; D gene ambiguous. The CDR3 spans 15 residues. The germline CDR1 and CDR2 sequences are MNHEY and SMNVEV (reference sequence). The V end was cut by 6 bases, the J end by 10 bases, with 24 bases between.

The gene calls are TRBV7-8 and TRBJ1-4, with 9 positions matching TRBD1. The CDR3 is made up of 13 amino acids. Germline-derived CDR1 and CDR2 are SGHVS and FQNEAQ. V lost 5 bases, J lost 8 bases, and 3 bases stayed unmatched. The CDR3 region is CASSVTGGEKLFF. CDR3 sequence (DNA): TGTGCCAGCAGCGTGACAGGGGGGGAAAAACTGTTTTTT.